The following is a TCR beta chain sequence with its context. These data belong to a study of blood T cell repertoires in COVID-19. Study details: The origin of the acute and convalescent COVID-19 samples was the United States, Italy and Spain. In each case, the material was cDNA or gDNA derived from T cells, B-cell-depleted T cells, or PBMCs.

In the authors' methods: Estimation of nucleated cell counts was performed using reference gene primer amplification. Assay used: immunoSEQ multiplex PCR; TCRdb lists only in-frame clones, some missing. Clone size and V and J calls were adopted from that table, with D and trimming inferred from the DNA. This table holds around 30,000 clones, just over 90% found once. In germline, CDR1 is SGHDT, CDR2 YYEEEE. V was clipped by 4 bases and J by 4 bases; unmatched bases: 4. The CDR3 totals 15 residues. The chain has TRBV5-6 and TRBJ2-2; 10 positions match TRBD2. The sequence derives from a man aged 60 to 69 with acute or convalescent COVID-19. Sequenced material: peripheral blood. CDR3 region: CASSLGLAPTGELFF. CDR3 nucleotide sequence: TGTGCCAGCAGCCTGGGACTAGCGCCCACCGGGGAGCTGTTTTTT.